The 7 T cell receptor beta chains in this list originate from one sample, sequenced in a study of blood T cell repertoires in COVID-19. Sequencing was performed with immunoSEQ multiplex PCR; in TCRdb, only in-frame clones are kept and a portion is missing. The table lists 13,000 to 15,000 clones, about 89% of them singletons. The specimen was peripheral blood. The receptor set was obtained from a woman in her 70s in a cohort sampled during active or convalescent COVID-19.

This chain links TRBV7-2 with TRBJ2-3; D not certain. Trimming shortened V by 3 bases and J by 8 bases, and 15 bases separated the two germline ends. Germline V lookup: CDR1 SGHTA, CDR2 FQGNSA. The length of the CDR3 is 14 residues. DNA for the CDR3: TGTGCCAGCAGCTTGGCTCCCGACACCCGTACGCAGTATTTT. Translation gives CASSLAPDTRTQYF. The full variable domain, with the rest looked up from reference TRBV7-2 and TRBJ2-3, is GAGVSQSPSNKVTEKGKDVELRCDPISGHTALYWYRQSLGQGLEFLIYFQGNSAPDKSGLPSDRFSAERTGGSVSTLTIQRTQQEDSAVYLCASSLAPDTRTQYFGPGTRLTVL.

This clone appeared a few times. The V and J genes are TRBV2 and TRBJ1-4, with D possibly matching TRBD1 (6 bases). Trimming stripped 6 bases from V and 1 base from J, with 15 bases between. This CDR3 is built from 16 residues. The germline V gene has CDR1 SNHLY and CDR2 FYNNEI. CDR3 in amino acids: CASSLEGGGTNEKLFF. The DNA for the CDR3 is TGTGCCAGCAGCCTAGAGGGGGGGGGAACTAATGAAAAACTGTTTTTT. Using reference TRBV2 and TRBJ1-4 for the parts outside the CDR3, the full variable domain is EPEVTQTPSHQVTQMGQEVILRCVPISNHLYFYWYRQILGQKVEFLVSFYNNEISEKSEIFDDQFSVERPDGSNFTLKIRSTKLEDSAMYFCASSLEGGGTNEKLFFGSGTQLSVL.

The rearrangement links TRBV4-1 to TRBJ1-6; tentatively, D is TRBD1 (6 bases). V lost 1 base, J lost 6 bases, and 19 bases lay in between. Germline values: CDR1 MGHRA, CDR2 YSYEKL. The CDR3 totals 18 residues. CDR3 sequence (DNA): TGCGCCAGCAGCCAAGTACCATACGTCAGGGGAAGTAATTCACCCCTCCACTTT. Protein sequence: CASSQVPYVRGSNSPLHF.

In this sample, this clone turned up a few times. The CDR3 DNA sequence: TGTGCCAGCAGTTTAATTGGGCGCCTGAACACTGAAGCTTTCTTT. This codes for CASSLIGRLNTEAFF. V is TRBV28 and J is TRBJ1-1; D unclear. The CDR3 extends over 15 amino acids. Between the trimmed V and J ends, which lost 2 bases and 0 bases, there was a span of 10 bases. Germline lookup yields CDR1 MDHEN and CDR2 SYDVKM.

This sequence joins TRBV9 and TRBJ2-3; perhaps TRBD2 as D (7 bases). Germline-derived CDR1 and CDR2 are SGDLS and YYNGEE. The CDR3 is 16 amino acids. The V and J ends lost 0 bases and 0 bases respectively, with 11 bases between them. Written as DNA, the CDR3 is TGTGCCAGCAGCGTAGGTGGGGGGGCTAGCACAGATACGCAGTATTTT. Translated: CASSVGGGASTDTQYF.

J is TRBJ2-5 and V is TRBV7-2, with 15 positions matching TRBD2. Germline V lookup: CDR1 SGHTA, CDR2 FQGNSA. The CDR3 is 15 amino acids. V gave up 5 bases and J gave up 2 bases; unmatched junction bases: 0. The CDR3 loop is CASSGLAGGQETQYF. CDR3 sequence (DNA): TGTGCCAGCAGCGGACTAGCGGGGGGGCAAGAGACCCAGTACTTC.

The table lists this clone with a few counts. The V call is TRBV11-2, the J call TRBJ1-1; D not certain. This CDR3 contains 18 residues. Germline V gives CDR1 SGHAT, CDR2 FQNNGV. The V and J ends lost 4 bases and 0 bases respectively, with 21 bases between them. The CDR3 spells CASSSLGRRILMNTEAFF. The CDR3 DNA is TGTGCCAGCAGCTCACTGGGCCGACGGATACTCATGAACACTGAAGCTTTCTTT.